What follows are 18 T cell receptor beta chains derived from one specimen sequenced in a study of blood T cell repertoires in COVID-19. Profiled with immunoSEQ multiplex PCR; TCRdb holds only in-frame clones, not every one. Here the sample spans under 150,000 clones, approximately 80% being singletons. The specimen sequenced was peripheral blood. Source of these receptors: a woman of 80 years or more with active or convalescent COVID-19.

This clone showed up just once. The chain recombines TRBV9 with TRBJ2-2; no clear D. Trimming shortened V by 1 base and J by 8 bases, and 6 bases separated the two germline ends. Germline values: CDR1 SGDLS, CDR2 YYNGEE. The CDR3 is 12 residues long. The chain's CDR3 is CASSVNQGELFF. The CDR3 region has the DNA TGTGCCAGCAGCGTAAATCAAGGGGAGCTGTTTTTT.

V and J are TRBV28 and TRBJ1-1; 9 positions match TRBD1. The V gene's germline CDR1 is MDHEN and CDR2 SYDVKM. The CDR3 is made up of 16 amino acids. Trimming took 7 bases from V and 2 from J; bases not matched to a gene: 11. The CDR3 loop is CASTQRRTGANTEAFF. The CDR3 nucleotides read TGTGCCAGCACCCAACGCCGGACAGGGGCAAACACTGAAGCTTTCTTT.

The V gene is TRBV2, the J gene TRBJ2-3; D call uncertain. CDR3 length equals 11 residues. Germline V CDR1 and CDR2: SNHLY, FYNNEI. Trimming removed 6 bases from V and 2 bases from J, with 3 bases in between. The CDR3 DNA reads TGTGCCAGCAGCTACACAGATACGCAGTATTTT. Protein product: CASSYTDTQYF.

The rearrangement joins TRBV6-5 to TRBJ1-2; the match to TRBD1 covers 11 bases. Germline loops: CDR1 MNHEY, CDR2 SVGAGI. The CDR3 totals 14 residues. V shed 5 bases and J 8 bases; nucleotides not matched to a gene: 7. CDR3 protein: CASSIPGQGGGYTF. CDR3 coding DNA: TGTGCCAGCAGTATTCCGGGACAGGGGGGCGGCTACACCTTC.

The V gene is TRBV4-1, the J gene TRBJ1-3, with a possible D match to TRBD1 (6 bases). The V and J ends lost 1 base and 3 bases respectively, with 13 bases between them. The CDR3 runs 16 residues. Germline V gene lookup returns CDR1 MGHRA and CDR2 YSYEKL. The DNA of the CDR3 is TGCGCCAGCAGCCAAGGCGCAGGGGTTAGTGGAAACACCATATATTTT. Translated, it gives CASSQGAGVSGNTIYF.

This clone showed up just once. This chain uses TRBV5-1 with TRBJ2-2; maybe TRBD2 (6 bases). CDR1 and CDR2 from the germline V gene are SGHRS and YFSETQ. V lost 0 bases and J 6 bases, leaving 12 bases between the germline ends. CDR3 length equals 15 residues. CDR3 in amino acids: CASSLVFGEAGELFF. The CDR3 DNA reads as TGCGCCAGCAGCTTGGTCTTCGGGGAGGCCGGGGAGCTGTTTTTT.

The gene calls are TRBV30 and TRBJ1-4, with a possible D match to TRBD1 (6 bases). The CDR3 sequence is 16 residues long. CDR1 and CDR2 (germline): GTSNPN, SVGIG (reference sequence). Trimming removed 5 bases from V and 4 bases from J, with 20 bases in between. The CDR3 here is CAWGTLTGTLNEKLFF. DNA of the CDR3: TGTGCCTGGGGGACGCTGACCGGGACACTTAATGAAAAACTGTTTTTT.

This rearrangement joins TRBV28 to TRBJ2-7; possibly TRBD1 for D (6 bases). V was trimmed by 8 bases and J by 2 bases, leaving 7 bases between them. Germline CDR1 MDHEN, CDR2 SYDVKM. The length of the CDR3 is 11 residues. The CDR3 DNA reads TGTGCCAGCGGGACACCCTACGAGCAGTACTTC. This gives the protein CASGTPYEQYF.

The chain couples TRBV4-3 to TRBJ2-1; D may be TRBD2 (6 bases). V was clipped by 0 bases and J by 8 bases, with 23 bases between them. The germline gives CDR1 LGHNA, CDR2 YSLEER. The CDR3 runs 18 residues. CDR3 sequence: CASSQDLGSTYQGYEQFF. Here the CDR3 DNA reads TGCGCCAGCAGCCAAGATCTCGGGAGCACGTATCAAGGATATGAGCAGTTCTTC.

The genes are TRBV30 and TRBJ1-1; a possible D gene is TRBD1 (5 bases). This CDR3 region has 15 residues. Deletions cut 1 base from V and 6 bases from J, with 18 bases between. Germline values: CDR1 GTSNPN, CDR2 SVGIG (reference sequence). The CDR3 is CAWSGGQGPNAEAFF. CDR3 DNA sequence: TGTGCCTGGAGTGGTGGTCAGGGCCCTAACGCTGAAGCTTTCTTT. Supplemented by reference TRBV30 and TRBJ1-1, the full variable domain reads SQTIHQWPATLVQPVGSPLSLECTVEGTSNPNLYWYRQAAGRGLQLLFYSVGIGQISSEVPQNLSASRPQDRQFILSSKKLLLSDSGFYLCAWSGGQGPNAEAFFGQGTRLTVV.

This clone was observed a single time. This chain links TRBV28 with TRBJ1-3; 8 nucleotides align to TRBD1. V was pared by 4 bases and J by 0 bases, with 11 bases of the junction left unmatched. The germline CDR1 and CDR2 sequences are MDHEN and SYDVKM. The CDR3 has 18 residues. The CDR3 region has the DNA TGTGCCAGCAGTTCCTCCGGGACAGGATCCCCCTCTGGAAACACCATATATTTT. Translating it yields CASSSSGTGSPSGNTIYF.

V gene TRBV5-1 combines with J gene TRBJ1-2; D might be TRBD1 (6 bases). In germline, CDR1 is SGHRS, CDR2 YFSETQ. The CDR3 contains 15 residues. V lost 0 bases to trimming and J lost 2 bases, with 11 bases between them. The CDR3 here is CASSLAQGRNYGYTF. The CDR3, as DNA: TGCGCCAGCAGCTTGGCACAGGGAAGGAACTATGGCTACACCTTC.

This clone was detected only a few times. The chain carries TRBV5-4 and TRBJ1-2; 8 bases fit TRBD1. Germline CDR1 is SGHNT and CDR2 is YYREEE (reference sequence). This CDR3 region has 15 residues. V lost 2 bases, J lost 4 bases, and 7 bases stayed unmatched. CDR3 region: CASSFRTGGGYGYTF. Here the CDR3 DNA reads TGTGCCAGCAGCTTTCGAACAGGGGGAGGCTATGGCTACACCTTC.

The chain has TRBV7-3 and TRBJ1-3; D gene uncertain. The V gene's germline CDR1 is SGHTA and CDR2 FQGTGA. The V end lost 0 bases, the J end lost 8 bases, and 17 bases lay between the germline ends. This CDR3 contains 16 residues. The chain's CDR3 is CASSLTGQAESDTIYF. The CDR3 DNA reads TGTGCCAGCAGCTTAACCGGTCAAGCGGAGTCGGACACCATATATTTT.

This chain uses TRBV5-1 with TRBJ1-1; a weak D match, TRBD1 (5 bases). The CDR3 runs to 14 residues. The V end was cut by 0 bases, the J end by 3 bases, with 9 bases between. Germline V gene sequence: CDR1 SGHRS, CDR2 YFSETQ. CDR3 sequence (DNA): TGCGCCAGCAGCTTGGGCAGGGATGACACTGAAGCTTTCTTT. Translation: CASSLGRDDTEAFF. Looking up the rest from reference TRBV5-1 and TRBJ1-1 gives the full variable domain: KAGVTQTPRYLIKTRGQQVTLSCSPISGHRSVSWYQQTPGQGLQFLFEYFSETQRNKGNFPGRFSGRQFSNSRSEMNVSTLELGDSALYLCASSLGRDDTEAFFGQGTRLTVV.

V gene TRBV6-2 or TRBV6-3 combines with J gene TRBJ1-1, with TRBD1 as a possible D gene (6 bases). This CDR3 is 13 amino acids long. Trimming removed 5 bases at V and 1 base at J, with 8 bases between. Germline loops: CDR1 MNHEY, CDR2 SVGEGT. The CDR3 nucleotides read TGTGCCAGCAGTCTACAGGGGAACACTGAAGCTTTCTTT. Protein: CASSLQGNTEAFF.

This chain links TRBV30 with TRBJ1-4; D is possibly TRBD1 (5 bases). CDR3 length equals 14 residues. V shed 4 bases and J shed 2 bases, with 11 bases lying between them. Germline V lookup: CDR1 GTSNPN, CDR2 SVGIG (reference sequence). The CDR3 DNA is TGTGCCTGGATGGGATCAGGGACTAATGAAAAACTGTTTTTT. This sequence encodes CAWMGSGTNEKLFF.

The V call is TRBV19, the J call TRBJ2-1; 11 nucleotides line up with TRBD1. The germline gives CDR1 LNHDA, CDR2 SQIVND (reference sequence). This CDR3 has 13 amino acids. Trimming removed 8 bases from V and 9 bases from J; junction bases left unmatched: 6. The CDR3: CASHAGTGGEQFF. DNA of the CDR3: TGTGCCAGTCATGCCGGGACAGGGGGTGAGCAGTTCTTC.